This T cell receptor beta chain originates from a study of cytomegalovirus exposure and HLA in healthy donors (TCRdb year 2017). Broadly, across the study: According to an earlier analysis of 550 to 700 of the donors, roughly 180 million T cells yielded approximately 120 million unique TCR beta sequences and around 300 Gb of sequence data. High-throughput TCR immunosequencing, statistical association of individual TCRs with disease status, and machine learning were combined to predict cytomegalovirus infection status. An earlier analysis of several hundred of the donors applied high-throughput TCR beta sequencing to assess whether each TCR beta V gene segment acted as functional or pseudogenic. Every repertoire in the discovery cohort had been generated on one and the same sequencing platform. On average, about 200,000 unique TCR beta nucleotide sequences were sequenced per donor among 398 genotyped donors of the cohort, with approximately 18% of those sequences being non-productive. A separate validation cohort of over a hundred different subjects was used in addition to the roughly 720-subject first cohort. Genome-wide SNP genotypes for about 65% of the roughly 670 donors were used in a later genetic analysis, which treated that subset as a discovery cohort. Rather than using new phenotypic data, the later analysis identified candidate immune exposures from TCR beta sequences and from how often those sequences occurred across donors. In a later analysis, previously published TCR beta repertoires from roughly 710 donors were re-analyzed and high-resolution HLA genotyping was added so that TCR occurrence patterns could be studied. The study aimed to test whether signatures of past pathogen exposure could be identified by cataloging public T cell receptors. The number of donors typed differed by locus, with roughly 620-630 for A, B, C, DRB1 and DQB1, 522 for DQA1, 600 to 610 for DPA1, and approximately 470 for DPB1. Several DR-DQ haplotypes were treated as single units for association and clustering because of strong linkage in the cohort. The genetic ancestry cluster associated with self-reported Caucasian donors included over 65% of the approximately 410 genotyped donors. HLA typing covered class I and class II loci at four-digit resolution. Approximately 300 gigabases of sequencing data and tens of millions of unique TCR sequences made up an early release that covered around 640 HLA-typed donors. The study used immunosequencing to profile the T cell repertoires of approximately 690 subjects and linked those repertoires to cytomegalovirus serostatus. Alongside the repertoire data, information on donor age, sex, ethnicity and CMV serostatus was compiled.

Results and caveats for the whole study, not just this receptor: A further reported finding was that TCR beta sequences accurately predicted the HLA-A and HLA-B alleles for most subjects in the first cohort. It was suggested by the authors that the approach could potentially be generalized to other disease states and immunological phenotypes. In a later genetic analysis, a missense DCLRE1C variant was associated with V-gene and J-gene trimming of TCR beta chains, and the association was replicated in an independent cohort. A later analysis associated approximately 17,000 TCR beta sequences with specific HLA alleles at a false discovery rate of 0.05. In an earlier analysis of 587 of the donors, most TCR beta V segments were observed in productive rearrangements about 87% or about 30% of the time, broadly matching IMGT annotations. The 87-base-pair reads could not distinguish some IMGT-functional V segments, including TRBV6-2 and TRBV6-3, so those segments were excluded. Linkage disequilibrium might explain the correlated functional status among segregating V segments, but an unknown experimental factor could not be excluded. HLA typing was unavailable for some donors at each locus, so association tests used only the typed subset. Immune exposure information for the cohort was limited to CMV serostatus. In this cohort, only TCR beta chains were sequenced, and detectable features were limited by the absence of alpha or paired-chain data. A later analysis reported that several top co-occurrence clusters appeared linked to parvovirus B19, influenza, CMV and Epstein-Barr virus. A later analysis found that HLA-associated TCR beta chains were more clonally expanded and had lower generation probabilities than equally common non-associated chains. In vitro tests confirmed that a few of the cytomegalovirus-associated TCR beta chains recognize cytomegalovirus antigens. A group of highly shared sequence variants was considered likely to be a technical artifact of the sequencing pipeline. A later analysis found that TCR association rates varied across HLA loci, with DRB1 alleles showing the most associated TCRs and HLA-C alleles the fewest. In the study, about 150 TCR beta chains were listed as associated with cytomegalovirus. Strong co-occurrence of HLA alleles, especially DR and DQ, made assigning TCR associations to individual alleles difficult. The classifier was reported to diagnose cytomegalovirus status with high specificity and sensitivity in both the original and validation cohorts. Roughly 17 rarely observed V segments, including chromosome 9 orphons, were excluded from the earlier analysis of just under 600 of the donors because counts were too low. Most TCR sequences were seen in very few donors, while some public TCRs were found in many individuals. In a later analysis, most CMV-associated TCR beta chains were found to appear HLA-restricted, with HLA associations seemingly driven largely by CMV exposure. A later genetic analysis reported fewer N-insertions in productive TCRs among donors in an Asian-associated ancestry cluster than the approximately 700-donor mean. The presence/absence analyses assumed that sequencing depth was roughly uniform across donors, and that assumption may not be true.

The library was prepared using the immunoSEQ multiplex PCR assay. For the multiplex PCR, a mixture combining 60 forward primers for TCR Vbeta segments and 13 reverse primers for TCR Jbeta segments was used. A multiplex PCR assay on genomic DNA amplified the CDR3 region of rearranged TCR beta genes. On the Illumina HiSeq System, the amplified TCR beta libraries were sequenced as 87-base-pair reads. The paper's processing steps were these. A later analysis counted about 80 million unique TCR beta chains across the 700 or so repertoires, and approximately 11 million of these chains were shared by at least two donors. Raw reads were error-corrected and collapsed into unique sequences with a nearest-neighbor algorithm that merged closely related sequences to remove PCR and sequencing errors. To assign V, D and J gene segments, CDR3 sequences were aligned to IMGT reference sequences. For a sequence to be retained, at least a six-nucleotide match to both a V gene segment and a J gene segment was required. Rearrangements were classified as productive when the CDR3 lacked stop codons and remained in frame with V and J, and all other rearrangements were classified as non-productive. CDR3 was defined according to IMGT convention as the region running from the second conserved V-encoded cysteine to the conserved J-encoded phenylalanine. The earlier analysis of 550 to 650 of the donors excluded any sequence lacking an unambiguous match to a single V gene segment. An earlier analysis of a few hundred of the donors classified V segments as functional when productive rearrangements were above 56.7% and as segregating when the standard deviation between donors was above 5%. A statistical classification framework was developed to diagnose cytomegalovirus status using the catalog of TCR beta chain sequences. In a later analysis, TCR nucleotide sequences were compared against IMGT/GENE-DB human TR gene sequences so that V and J genes could be assigned. In a later analysis, CDR3 sequences and most-parsimonious VDJ recombination scenarios were assigned using the TCRdist pipeline. In a later analysis, every TCR beta chain was defined by the combination of its CDR3 amino acid sequence and its V-gene family, and reads without a unique V-gene family were dropped. A later analysis removed 500 to 650 highly shared, low-generation-probability nucleotide sequences to deal with suspected cross-contamination and a sequencing artifact. In a later analysis, a clonal expansion index was calculated for each public chain from normalized within-repertoire ranks of inferred template counts. Generation probabilities in a later analysis came from a VDJ recombination model fitted to out-of-frame rearrangements, and those results were checked against IGoR. In a later analysis, hypergeometric tests were used to score TCR-TCR, TCR-HLA and TCR-CMV co-occurrence, with a repertoire-size bias correction applied to TCR pairs. False discovery rates were estimated in a later analysis by permuting HLA or CMV assignments 20 times. In a later analysis, co-occurring TCRs were grouped with DBSCAN, and TCRdist sequence similarity was added when clustering was performed within HLA-allele-positive subsets. For co-occurrence clustering, repertoires with fewer than 30,000 or more than 120,000 public chains were excluded, along with about five repertoires with anomalous nucleotide sharing. What TCRdb holds here is the immuneACCESS table cut down to in-frame rearrangements. Part of the clones is not present; checked against another copy, under half of the missing clones reflect an unresolved V gene, and the others are unexplained. Clone size and the V and J calls come from that table; the DNA yielded D and trimming. Recorded for this sample are roughly 300,000 clones; 75% to 90% of them occurred a single time. In total, the top ten clones hold 4% of the sample.

Concerning this clone: Its antigen is unknown. The record has no base qualities; no much larger clone is one base away.

In total, approximately 610 healthy bone marrow donors made up the cohort. Cohort members were all nominally healthy when sampled, although unrecorded immune exposures were likely present. The donor was CMV seropositive and belonged to the group of about 290 seropositive cohort members. A peripheral blood sample was collected from each donor, and TCR beta sequencing was performed on peripheral blood mononuclear cells. The Qiagen DNeasy Blood Extraction Kit was used to extract genomic DNA from the blood cell samples. CDR1 and CDR2, looked up from the germline V gene, are MNHEY and SVGAGI. From the cysteine up to the phenylalanine, the CDR3 has a length of 15 residues. Here the CDR3 DNA is all that survives: 45 bases in frame from base 1. The germline V and J ends show losses of 6 bases and 2 bases respectively, and no gene match explains 6 bases of the junction.

The source of this sequence is a man aged 35 to 55 in good health and CMV-seropositive. The chain joins TRBV6-5 to TRBJ2-7; TRBD2 lines up with 11 middle nucleotides. Sequenced input: PBMCs. The CDR3 has the sequence CASSQKTSGTYEQYF. The DNA reads as follows: TGTGCCAGCAGCCAAAAGACTAGCGGGACCTACGAGCAGTACTTC.